This T cell receptor beta chain originates from a study of blood T cell repertoires in COVID-19 (dated by TCRdb to about 2020). Study-level background: Collaborator samples came from the United States, Italy and Spain and covered acute and convalescent phases of COVID-19. The material from the prospective study consisted of cDNA or gDNA derived from T cells, B-cell-depleted T cells, or PBMCs. The dataset comprised deeply sampled blood TCRbeta repertoires from subjects exposed to, actively infected with, or recovered from COVID-19. The repertoires were released in a freely available public database intended as a resource for research on the immune response to SARS-CoV-2. Where HLA class I and class II types were available, the types were taken from metadata supplied by the sample provider, not from assay-based typing. Sample metadata almost always included a de-identified subject ID, COVID-19 status, age in years and sex. Samples came from the ongoing ImmuneRACE study (first 160 participants) plus 1,254 subjects from 6 global collaborators. Overall study results and their limits: The amount of clinical and demographic metadata varied by source and participant and was provided uncurated.

Worth noting for this clone: The antigen it binds to is not known. Base-call qualities are not available, and no considerably larger clone is one nucleotide away.

Enrolling through a virtual design, the prospective study's participants ranged in age from roughly 18 to 89 years and lived across roughly 24 United States geographic areas. Cohort assignment in the prospective study relied on participant-reported clinical history from a screening survey and a study questionnaire. Recovered participants in ImmuneRACE Cohort 3 were defined as having two consecutive negative NP/OP PCR tests, clearance from a healthcare professional, or resolution of symptoms. Each participant in the prospective study had whole blood, serum and a nasopharyngeal or oropharyngeal swab collected by mobile phlebotomists. Prospective study participants could optionally give additional blood draws and questionnaires over a roughly 2-month period. Before DNA extraction, prospective study blood samples were shipped either frozen or at room temperature. Per the germline V gene, SNHLY is the CDR1 and FYNNEI is the CDR2. The CDR3 measures 15 amino acids from cysteine to phenylalanine. Only the CDR3 portion is preserved as DNA: 45 bases, with reading frame beginning at the first base. V is trimmed back by 6 bases and J by 3 bases, and the junction contains 3 bases that no gene match accounts for.

TCRbeta CDR3 regions were amplified from genomic DNA using the immunoSEQ Assay, a bias-controlled multiplex PCR. The paper's processing steps were these. The number of nucleated cells in each sample was estimated by amplification of reference gene primers within the assay. To quantify the absolute abundance of each unique TCRbeta CDR3 rearrangement, sequence reads were collapsed and filtered. For each sample, productive Simpson clonality was calculated as the square root of Simpson's diversity index across productive rearrangements. This immuneACCESS table, as held by TCRdb, lists in-frame sequences with V and J called but not all clones. Of the missing ones, under half trace to an unresolved V gene in checked studies; the others have no known cause. D and trimming were read from the DNA, whereas the V and J calls and clone size are those reported in that table. A total of a few hundred thousand clones appear in this sample, approximately 80% of them only once. The ten largest clones represent about 10% of the sample.

The TCR originated in a man between 40 and 49 years old who had recovered from COVID-19. Specimen: PBMCs or T cells enriched from blood (not recorded which). The chain couples TRBV2 to TRBJ2-6; 9 bases in between match TRBD1. Read as DNA, the sequence is TGTGCCAGCAGAGGGACAGGGTATGGGGCCAACGTCCTGACTTTC. Translated, this gives CASRGTGYGANVLTF.